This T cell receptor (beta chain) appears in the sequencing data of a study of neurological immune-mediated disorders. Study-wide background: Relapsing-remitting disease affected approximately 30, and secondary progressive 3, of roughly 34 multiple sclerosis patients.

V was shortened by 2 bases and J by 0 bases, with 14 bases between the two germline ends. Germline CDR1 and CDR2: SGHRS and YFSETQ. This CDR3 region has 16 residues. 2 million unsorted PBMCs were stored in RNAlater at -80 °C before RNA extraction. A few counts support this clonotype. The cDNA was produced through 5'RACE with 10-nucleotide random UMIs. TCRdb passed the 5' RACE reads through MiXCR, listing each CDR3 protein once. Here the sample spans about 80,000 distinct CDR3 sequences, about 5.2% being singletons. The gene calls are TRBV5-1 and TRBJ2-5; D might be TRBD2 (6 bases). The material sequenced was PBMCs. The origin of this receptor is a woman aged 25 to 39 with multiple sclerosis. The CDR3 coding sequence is TGCGCCAGCAGCTTCTGGATCCGGGACTACCAAGAGACCCAGTACTTC. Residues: CASSFWIRDYQETQYF.